This TCR beta chain was sequenced during a study of molecular identifiers for immune sequencing clone quantification. This clonotype was seen at least ten times. The authors gated naive CD8 T cells as CD8+CD4-CCR7+CD45RA+ for sorting. The CDR3 loop spans 14 amino acids. V dropped 4 bases and J dropped 7; count of bases not matched to a gene: 6. Looked up from germline, CDR1 is SGHRS and CDR2 is YFSETQ. TCRdb ran MiXCR on the PCR reads and lists one entry per CDR3 protein. The top ten clones hold roughly 0.83% of a sample with about 640,000 distinct CDR3 sequences, about 20% of them seen once. This chain connects TRBV5-1 to TRBJ2-1; 9 bases line up with TRBD1. The TCR comes from a human donor in good health. Some libraries in this study had Jurkat cell RNA spiked in. Sequencing was carried out using naive CD8+ T cells from blood, with Jurkat cell RNA spiked in. Subset indicated: FACS-sorted CD8+CD4-CCR7+CD45RA+ naive T cells. Here the CDR3 DNA reads TGCGCCAGCAGCGTCGGACAGGGGAGGAATGAGCAGTTCTTC. It codes for CASSVGQGRNEQFF.